This T cell receptor beta chain was profiled in a study of cytomegalovirus exposure and HLA in healthy donors. Study information: The study placed over 65% of its roughly 410 genotyped donors in the Caucasian-associated ancestry cluster.

This clone was recorded a few times. This CDR3 is 13 amino acids long. PCR used 60 Vbeta primers and 13 Jbeta primers. Sequenced by immunoSEQ multiplex PCR; TCRdb stores in-frame clones only, minus some. The table records 95,000 to 150,000 clones, approximately 65% of them present only once. Material for sequencing was PBMCs. V and J are TRBV12-1 and TRBJ1-2; the table names TRBD1, a call not compared with the DNA. TRBV12-1 counts as a pseudogene. The TCR sequence derives from a man between 18 and 35 years old in good health and CMV-seronegative. The CDR3 sequence: CASSLQVIYGYTF. Written as DNA, the CDR3 is TGTGCCAGCAGCTTACAGGTGATTTATGGCTACACCTTC.